This TCR beta chain was obtained from a study of identical twins. A universal primer site was added by template switching, and unique molecular identifiers were carried by the cDNA. MiXCR, applied by TCRdb to the 5' RACE reads, yields one record per CDR3 protein. This table holds about 690,000 distinct CDR3 sequences, around 20% found once. Germline V gene lookup returns CDR1 KGHSH and CDR2 LQKENI. The CDR3 runs 14 residues. With 2 bases removed from V and 6 bases from J, the gap between germline ends came to 14 bases. The sample also formed part of further work on T cells expressing NK-cell markers. That source reports: Repertoires of TCR beta were obtained from T cells sorted as CD3+CD56+NKG2C+, CD3+CD56+NKG2C- and CD3+CD56-NKG2C+. Seven of eight sequenced donors tested HCMV-seropositive; one tested seronegative.

The clonotype comes from a woman aged 18-29 years in good health. The sequenced material came from PBMCs. The J gene is TRBJ2-7, the V gene TRBV18, with D tentatively TRBD1 or TRBD2 (5 bases each). Here the CDR3 DNA reads TGTGCCAGCTCACCATATGGCAGGGAGACCGAGCAGTACTTC. Protein product: CASSPYGRETEQYF.